A single sample is the source of the 14 T cell receptor beta chains below, sequenced in a study of blood T cell repertoires in COVID-19. Assay: immunoSEQ multiplex PCR; the TCRdb copy retains only in-frame clones and omits some. The table has 200,000 to 250,000 clones, about 79% seen once. Sequencing input: PBMCs or T cells enriched from blood (not recorded which). The receptors here all came from a woman in her 40s with acute COVID-19.

The chain has TRBV7-3 and TRBJ2-3; D perhaps matches TRBD2 (6 bases). Germline V gene sequence: CDR1 SGHTA, CDR2 FQGTGA. Trimming took off 5 bases at V and 0 bases at J, with 12 bases between the two ends. This CDR3 is built from 15 residues. The CDR3 region has the DNA TGTGCCAGCAGCGAAGGGAGCGGGAGCACAGATACGCAGTATTTT. This translates into CASSEGSGSTDTQYF. Variable domain in full (rest from reference TRBV7-3 and TRBJ2-3): GAGVSQTPSNKVTEKGKYVELRCDPISGHTALYWYRQSLGQGPEFLIYFQGTGAADDSGLPNDRFFAVRPEGSVSTLKIQRTERGDSAVYLCASSEGSGSTDTQYFGPGTRLTVL.

This clone was recorded at least ten times. The rearrangement joins TRBV9 to TRBJ2-5, with 7 bases matching TRBD2. After removal of 3 bases from V and 1 base from J, the junction contained 9 bases not matched to a gene. Germline V gene data show CDR1 as SGDLS and CDR2 as YYNGEE. The CDR3 runs to 16 residues. CDR3 DNA: TGTGCCAGCAGCGCCCCGGGGGGAGCCCTCCAAGAGACCCAGTACTTC. It translates to CASSAPGGALQETQYF.

The chain employs TRBV7-7 and TRBJ2-5; 11 positions match TRBD2. V dropped 5 bases and J dropped 5; count of bases not matched to a gene: 4. Germline V gene lookup returns CDR1 SSHAT and CDR2 FNYEAQ (reference sequence). The length of the CDR3 is 14 residues. CDR3 in amino acids: CASSPRTSGETQYF. In nucleotides, the CDR3 is TGTGCCAGCAGCCCCAGGACTAGCGGGGAGACCCAGTACTTC. Filled out from reference TRBV7-7 and TRBJ2-5, the complete variable domain reads GAGVSQSPRYKVTKRGQDVTLRCDPISSHATLYWYQQALGQGPEFLTYFNYEAQPDKSGLPSDRFSAERPEGSISTLTIQRTEQRDSAMYRCASSPRTSGETQYFGPGTRLLVL.

This sequence joins TRBV19 and TRBJ1-2; 8 positions match TRBD1. V dropped 7 bases and J dropped 7; count of bases not matched to a gene: 14. The CDR3 consists of 15 residues. CDR1 LNHDA and CDR2 SQIVND come from the germline V gene (reference sequence). The CDR3 region has the DNA TGTGCCAGTAAGCTTCGTGGGGGACAGGCCCTTGGCTACACCTTC. Its protein product is CASKLRGGQALGYTF.

This chain uses TRBV3-1 (or the pseudogene TRBV3-2) with TRBJ2-7, with D perhaps TRBD2 (5 bases). CDR1 is LGHDT, CDR2 YNNKEL, per germline (reference sequence). The CDR3 has 15 residues. Deletions cut 0 bases from V and 5 bases from J, with 14 bases between. The DNA of the CDR3 is TGTGCCAGCAGCCAAGAGCGGGTCCTGTGGAACGAGCAGTACTTC. This codes for CASSQERVLWNEQYF.

This clone was detected only a few times. The chain employs TRBV9 and TRBJ1-2; possibly TRBD1 for D (5 bases). The ends were cut back, 6 bases at V and 0 bases at J, with 21 bases in the middle. This CDR3 has 17 residues. Germline values: CDR1 SGDLS, CDR2 YYNGEE. The CDR3 region has the DNA TGTGCCAGCACCCTCTTGGGGCAGGCGGCAGCTAACTATGGCTACACCTTC. It yields the protein CASTLLGQAAANYGYTF.

The V and J genes are TRBV28 and TRBJ2-1; TRBD1 matches at 11 bases. CDR1 and CDR2 from the germline V gene are MDHEN and SYDVKM. Unmatched junction bases numbered 6, after V lost 6 bases and J lost 2 bases. This CDR3 contains 16 residues. CDR3 DNA: TGTGCCAGCAGATCGGGACAGGGGGGCACCTACAATGAGCAGTTCTTC. The encoded protein is CASRSGQGGTYNEQFF.

The chain links TRBV29-1 to TRBJ1-1; possible D gene TRBD1, 6 bases. This CDR3 contains 15 residues. Trimming removed 4 bases at V and 1 base at J, with 16 bases between. Germline V CDR1 and CDR2: SQVTM, ANQGSEA. The CDR3 sequence: CSVVNQGRRNTEAFF. As DNA, the CDR3 is TGCAGCGTTGTTAATCAGGGGCGCAGGAACACTGAAGCTTTCTTT.

This chain joins TRBV7-9 and TRBJ2-7; 7 bases agree with TRBD1. This CDR3 region has 14 residues. Losses at the gene ends were 1 base for V and 0 bases for J; bases not matched to a gene: 0. Per the germline V gene, CDR1 is SEHNR and CDR2 is FQNEAQ (reference sequence). CDR3 amino acids: CASSLGDSSYEQYF. The CDR3 DNA reads as TGTGCCAGCAGCTTAGGGGACAGCTCCTACGAGCAGTACTTC.

The V gene is TRBV5-1, the J gene TRBJ1-6; D is ambiguous. CDR3 length equals 14 residues. Germline values: CDR1 SGHRS, CDR2 YFSETQ. The V end lost 0 bases, the J end lost 5 bases, and 6 bases lay between the germline ends. The CDR3 here is CASSLGQDNSPLHF. CDR3 in DNA: TGCGCCAGCAGCTTGGGGCAGGATAATTCACCCCTCCACTTT.

V gene TRBV7-9 combines with J gene TRBJ1-5, with D tentatively TRBD1 (6 bases). This CDR3 contains 15 residues. Trimming stripped 5 bases from V and 1 base from J, with 12 bases between. CDR1 SEHNR and CDR2 FQNEAQ come from the germline V gene (reference sequence). The CDR3 spells CASSQGFASNQPQHF. CDR3 nucleotides: TGTGCCAGCAGCCAGGGGTTTGCGAGCAATCAGCCCCAGCATTTT.

The rearrangement links TRBV27 to TRBJ1-2; 7 bases map to TRBD1. CDR3 length: 15 amino acids. J gave up 6 bases and V 6 bases, and 13 bases lay outside the gene matches. Germline-derived CDR1 and CDR2 are MNHEY and SMNVEV (reference sequence). The CDR3 nucleotides are TGTGCCAGCAGACCGCAGGGGGTCCTTTGGAATGGCTACACCTTC. Encoded protein: CASRPQGVLWNGYTF.

The CDR3 bases are TGTGCCAGCACCCTAGCGGGAGGTAGAGAGACCCAGTACTTC. Its protein product is CASTLAGGRETQYF. The chain carries TRBV3-1 (or the pseudogene TRBV3-2) and TRBJ2-5; TRBD2 matches at 11 bases. V shed 7 bases, J shed 4 bases, and the junction held 5 bases outside the gene matches. There are 14 residues in the CDR3. Germline V gene data show CDR1 as LGHDT and CDR2 as YNNKEL (reference sequence).

The chain joins TRBV29-1 to TRBJ1-1, with unresolved D. Germline lookup yields CDR1 SQVTM and CDR2 ANQGSEA. Trimming stripped 4 bases from V and 6 bases from J, with 15 bases between. CDR3 size: 13 residues. The CDR3 DNA reads TGCAGCGTTGTGAACAACCTCCGCCCTGAAGCTTTCTTT. This translates into CSVVNNLRPEAFF. The full variable domain, with the rest looked up from reference TRBV29-1 and TRBJ1-1, is SAVISQKPSRDICQRGTSLTIQCQVDSQVTMMFWYRQQPGQSLTLIATANQGSEATYESGFVIDKFPISRPNLTFSTLTVSNMSPEDSSIYLCSVVNNLRPEAFFGQGTRLTVV.